These 14 T cell receptor beta chains were sequenced from one sample in a study of blood T cell repertoires in COVID-19. Repertoires were generated with immunoSEQ multiplex PCR, while TCRdb's copy carries only in-frame clones and drops some. In the table there are some 250,000 clones, 70% to 90% of which are singletons. Sequenced sample: peripheral blood. The receptors originated from a woman under 40 with acute or convalescent COVID-19.

This clone has just one count. The rearrangement joins TRBV27 to TRBJ1-2; D unclear. The V and J ends lost 3 bases and 5 bases respectively, with 10 bases between them. Per the germline V gene, CDR1 is MNHEY and CDR2 is SMNVEV (reference sequence). The CDR3 spans 13 residues. CDR3 sequence (DNA): TGTGCCAGCAGTTTCGACCGACTATATGGCTACACCTTC. Translated: CASSFDRLYGYTF.

V gene TRBV2 combines with J gene TRBJ2-7, with TRBD1 matching 9 bases. V dropped 2 bases and J dropped 4; count of bases not matched to a gene: 6. This CDR3 region has 15 residues. Germline V gene sequence: CDR1 SNHLY, CDR2 FYNNEI. CDR3 sequence (DNA): TGTGCCAGCAGTGAATGGGACAGGGCGTCTTACGAGCAGTACTTC. Protein product: CASSEWDRASYEQYF.

This clone has a single count. This rearrangement joins TRBV7-9 to TRBJ1-1; no clear D gene. The V end was cut by 1 base, the J end by 1 base, with 4 bases between. CDR1 SEHNR and CDR2 FQNEAQ come from the germline V gene (reference sequence). The CDR3 loop spans 13 amino acids. CDR3 region: CASSLGRNTEAFF. CDR3 in DNA: TGTGCCAGCAGCTTAGGCAGGAACACTGAAGCTTTCTTT.

For this clone: Other nucleotide sequences from this sample produce the same CDR3. The genes are TRBV27 and TRBJ1-1; D not certain. Trimming removed 2 bases at V and 1 base at J, with 5 bases between. Germline values: CDR1 MNHEY, CDR2 SMNVEV (reference sequence). The CDR3 totals 13 residues. This chain's CDR3 is CASSLGRNTEAFF. The DNA for the CDR3 is TGTGCCAGCAGTTTAGGCAGGAACACTGAAGCTTTCTTT.

The chain combines TRBV3-1 (or the pseudogene TRBV3-2) with TRBJ2-3; D is possibly TRBD1 (6 bases). Trimming stripped 2 bases from V and 3 bases from J, with 12 bases between. Per the germline V gene, CDR1 is LGHDT and CDR2 is YNNKEL (reference sequence). The CDR3 consists of 15 residues. CDR3: CASSQSGAGTDTQYF. The DNA of the CDR3 is TGTGCCAGCAGCCAATCAGGGGCTGGGACAGATACGCAGTATTTT.

This chain joins TRBV29-1 and TRBJ2-3; the match to TRBD2 covers 10 bases. This CDR3 is 16 amino acids long. The germline CDR1 and CDR2 sequences are SQVTM and ANQGSEA. Losses at the gene ends were 4 bases for V and 4 bases for J; bases not matched to a gene: 11. CDR3 nucleotides: TGCAGCGTTGTTTTTCTAGCGGGAGTGAGGGCAGATACGCAGTATTTT. The encoded protein is CSVVFLAGVRADTQYF.

V and J are TRBV5-4 and TRBJ2-7; TRBD2 is a possible D gene (6 bases). V was cut by 4 bases and J by 1 base, with 9 bases left in between. CDR1 is SGHNT, CDR2 YYREEE, per germline (reference sequence). The CDR3 has 13 amino acids. Written as DNA, the CDR3 is TGTGCCAGCAGCGCGGGACGGTCCTACGAGCAGTACTTC. Residues: CASSAGRSYEQYF.

The chain carries TRBV21-1 and TRBJ1-5; the table's D call TRBD1 went unverified against the DNA. TRBV21-1 is a documented pseudogene. The CDR3 covers 20 residues. DNA for the CDR3: TGTGCCAGCTCCGAATCCCCTGGGCCAGGTCGGACAGGGGGGATTTGCCGCCAGCATTTT. Its translation is CASSESPGPGRTGGICRQHF.

This clone was found once. CDR3 amino acids: CAISESRSGRPNRNYEQYF. In DNA form, the CDR3 reads TGTGCCATCAGTGAGTCAAGGAGCGGGAGGCCCAACCGAAACTACGAGCAGTACTTC. The chain is built from TRBV10-3 and TRBJ2-7; 9 nucleotides align to TRBD2. CDR1 is ENHRY, CDR2 SYGVKD, per germline. Losses at the gene ends were 0 bases for V and 3 bases for J; bases not matched to a gene: 15. This CDR3 has 19 amino acids.

The chain has TRBV5-4 and TRBJ2-7; 8 bases align to TRBD2. Germline trimming cut 0 bases from V and 3 bases from J; bases unmatched to any gene: 17. Germline values: CDR1 SGHNT, CDR2 YYREEE (reference sequence). The CDR3 is 19 residues long. The CDR3 protein is CASSLVLGGRRGSSYEQYF. CDR3 DNA: TGTGCCAGCAGCTTGGTCTTGGGCGGGAGGAGAGGGAGTAGCTACGAGCAGTACTTC.

This clone has just one count. J is TRBJ2-4 and V is TRBV5-6; D not resolved. This CDR3 is built from 13 residues. CDR1 SGHDT and CDR2 YYEEEE come from the germline V gene. V lost 0 bases to trimming and J lost 7 bases, with 8 bases between them. The CDR3 region is CASSLARLNIQYF. The CDR3 coding sequence is TGTGCCAGCAGCTTGGCCAGGTTGAACATTCAGTACTTC.

As for this clone: Other DNA sequences in this sample translate to the same CDR3. This chain uses TRBV6-5 with TRBJ2-7; possible D gene TRBD1, 6 bases. Germline loops: CDR1 MNHEY, CDR2 SVGAGI. This CDR3 is 12 amino acids long. Trimming removed 7 bases from V and 3 bases from J, with 10 bases in between. CDR3 sequence (DNA): TGTGCCAGCACCAGGGGCGGCTACGAGCAGTACTTC. This gives the protein CASTRGGYEQYF.

The V and J genes are TRBV10-3 and TRBJ2-1; 14 nucleotides agree with TRBD2. This CDR3 is 19 amino acids long. Looked up from germline, CDR1 is ENHRY and CDR2 is SYGVKD. Trimming took 3 bases from V and 8 from J; bases not matched to a gene: 15. CDR3 sequence reads: CAISDPATSGRASLDEQFF. The DNA of the CDR3 is TGTGCCATCAGTGACCCAGCGACTAGCGGGAGGGCCAGTCTGGATGAGCAGTTCTTC.

This clone has more than one count but fewer than ten. The rearrangement joins TRBV5-4 to TRBJ1-4, with D maybe TRBD1 (6 bases). Deletions cut 4 bases from V and 2 bases from J, with 6 bases between. CDR3 length: 13 amino acids. The germline V gene encodes CDR1 SGHNT and CDR2 YYREEE (reference sequence). The CDR3 sequence is CASSRGTNEKLFF. In nucleotides, the CDR3 is TGTGCCAGCAGCAGGGGGACTAATGAAAAACTGTTTTTT. The whole variable domain, remainder taken from reference TRBV5-4 and TRBJ1-4, is ETGVTQSPTHLIKTRGQQVTLRCSSQSGHNTVSWYQQALGQGPQFIFQYYREEENGRGNFPPRFSGLQFPNYSSELNVNALELDDSALYLCASSRGTNEKLFFGSGTQLSVL.